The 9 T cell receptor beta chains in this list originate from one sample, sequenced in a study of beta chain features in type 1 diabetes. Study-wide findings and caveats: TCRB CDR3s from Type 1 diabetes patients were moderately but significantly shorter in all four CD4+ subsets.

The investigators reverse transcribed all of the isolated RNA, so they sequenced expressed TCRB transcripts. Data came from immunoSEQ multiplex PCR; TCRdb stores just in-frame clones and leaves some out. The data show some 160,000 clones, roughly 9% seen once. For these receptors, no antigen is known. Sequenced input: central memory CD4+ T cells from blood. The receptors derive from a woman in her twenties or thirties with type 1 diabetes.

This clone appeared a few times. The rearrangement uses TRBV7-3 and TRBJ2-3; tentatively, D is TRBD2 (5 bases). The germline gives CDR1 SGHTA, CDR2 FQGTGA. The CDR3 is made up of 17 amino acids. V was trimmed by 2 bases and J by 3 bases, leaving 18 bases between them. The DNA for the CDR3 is TGTGCCAGCAGCTTAGGTGGGCTAGCAATGGCGACAGATACGCAGTATTTT. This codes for CASSLGGLAMATDTQYF.

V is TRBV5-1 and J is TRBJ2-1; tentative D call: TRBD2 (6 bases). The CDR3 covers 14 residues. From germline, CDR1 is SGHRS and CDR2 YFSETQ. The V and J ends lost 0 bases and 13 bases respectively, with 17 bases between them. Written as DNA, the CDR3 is TGCGCCAGCAGCTTGGATCCCGGGCGGGGAGACCAGTTCTTC. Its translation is CASSLDPGRGDQFF.

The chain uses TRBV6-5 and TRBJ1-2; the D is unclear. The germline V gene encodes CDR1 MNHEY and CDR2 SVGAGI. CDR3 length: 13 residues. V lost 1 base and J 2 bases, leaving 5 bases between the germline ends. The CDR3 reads CASSYFGNYGYTF. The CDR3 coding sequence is TGTGCCAGCAGTTACTTCGGGAACTATGGCTACACCTTC.

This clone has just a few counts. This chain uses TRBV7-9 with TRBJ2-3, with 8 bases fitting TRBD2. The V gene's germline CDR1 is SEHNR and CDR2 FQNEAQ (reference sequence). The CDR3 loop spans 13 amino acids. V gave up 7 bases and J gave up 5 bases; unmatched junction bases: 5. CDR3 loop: CASNPRGGDTQYF. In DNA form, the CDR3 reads TGTGCCAGCAACCCCCGGGGGGGAGATACGCAGTATTTT.

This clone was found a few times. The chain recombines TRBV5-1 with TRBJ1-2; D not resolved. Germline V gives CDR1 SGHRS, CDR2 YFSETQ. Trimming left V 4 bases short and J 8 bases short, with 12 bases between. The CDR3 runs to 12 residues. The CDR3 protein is CASSLRGEGYTF. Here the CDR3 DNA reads TGCGCCAGCAGCCTCCGGGGTGAGGGCTACACCTTC. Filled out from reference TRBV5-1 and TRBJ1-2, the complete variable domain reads KAGVTQTPRYLIKTRGQQVTLSCSPISGHRSVSWYQQTPGQGLQFLFEYFSETQRNKGNFPGRFSGRQFSNSRSEMNVSTLELGDSALYLCASSLRGEGYTFGSGTRLTVV.

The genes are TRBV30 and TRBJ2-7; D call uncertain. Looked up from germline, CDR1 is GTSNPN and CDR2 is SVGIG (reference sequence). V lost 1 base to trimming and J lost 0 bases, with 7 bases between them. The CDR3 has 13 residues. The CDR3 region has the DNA TGTGCCTGGAGTGGTGCGGCCTCCTACGAGCAGTACTTC. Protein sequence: CAWSGAASYEQYF.

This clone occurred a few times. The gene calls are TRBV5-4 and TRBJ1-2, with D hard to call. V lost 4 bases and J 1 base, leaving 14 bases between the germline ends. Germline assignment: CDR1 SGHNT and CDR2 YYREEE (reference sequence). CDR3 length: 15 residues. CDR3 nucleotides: TGTGCCAGCAGCCAACCCGCCGGGAGTAACTATGGCTACACCTTC. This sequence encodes CASSQPAGSNYGYTF.

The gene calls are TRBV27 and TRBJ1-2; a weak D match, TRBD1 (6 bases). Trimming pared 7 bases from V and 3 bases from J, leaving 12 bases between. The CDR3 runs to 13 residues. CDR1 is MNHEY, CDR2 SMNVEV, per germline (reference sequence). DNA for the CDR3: TGTGCCAGCAAAACAGGGAGGGACTATGGCTACACCTTC. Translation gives CASKTGRDYGYTF.

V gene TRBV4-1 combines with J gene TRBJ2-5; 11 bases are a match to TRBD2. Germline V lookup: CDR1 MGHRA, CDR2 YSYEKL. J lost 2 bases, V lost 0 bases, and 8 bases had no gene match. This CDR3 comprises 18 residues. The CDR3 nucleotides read TGCGCCAGCAGCCAAGATCTGGGTAGCGGGAGGGCACAAGAGACCCAGTACTTC. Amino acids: CASSQDLGSGRAQETQYF.